These T cell receptor beta chains were read from a single sample in a study of technical replicates of blood from several donors. TCRdb's table, derived via immunoSEQ multiplex PCR, lists solely in-frame clones and lacks some. The repertoire consists of some 83,000 clones, with just over 90% occurring once and the leading ten covering around 0.24%. Sequenced: T cells isolated from PBMCs. These receptors were taken from a human donor in good health. The CDR3 runs from the conserved cysteine through the conserved F or W. Fields, in order: J gene, clone size, D gene, V gene, CDR3 protein, CDR3 DNA. D genes are given only for firm matches. Clone size appears in some rows only: once, few, many, or a class for an expanded clone.

J gene: TRBJ1-5
clone size: .
D gene: .
V gene: TRBV2
CDR3 protein: CASRVLRDQPQHF
CDR3 DNA: TGTGCCAGCAGGGTCCTACGGGATCAGCCCCAGCATTTT

J gene: TRBJ2-1
clone size: .
D gene: .
V gene: TRBV21-1
CDR3 protein: CASSKVQVVYNEQFF
CDR3 DNA: TGTGCCAGCAGCAAAGTTCAGGTGGTCTACAATGAGCAGTTCTTC

J gene: TRBJ1-1
clone size: .
D gene: .
V gene: TRBV5-6
CDR3 protein: CASSLDRNTEAFF
CDR3 DNA: TGTGCCAGCAGCTTGGACAGGAACACTGAAGCTTTCTTT

J gene: TRBJ2-2
clone size: .
D gene: TRBD2
V gene: TRBV10-2
CDR3 protein: CASRWTSATGELFF
CDR3 DNA: TGCGCCAGCCGATGGACTAGCGCCACCGGGGAGCTGTTTTTT

J gene: TRBJ1-2
clone size: .
D gene: .
V gene: TRBV14
CDR3 protein: CASSQDLWGGYTF
CDR3 DNA: TGTGCCAGCAGCCAAGATCTTTGGGGCGGCTACACCTTC

J gene: TRBJ2-5
clone size: .
D gene: TRBD1
V gene: TRBV30
CDR3 protein: CAWGGQIKETQYF
CDR3 DNA: TGTGCCTGGGGGGGACAGATCAAAGAGACCCAGTACTTC

J gene: TRBJ2-7
clone size: .
D gene: TRBD2
V gene: TRBV2
CDR3 protein: CASGLLAGGPYEQYF
CDR3 DNA: TGTGCCAGCGGACTACTAGCGGGAGGGCCCTACGAGCAGTACTTC

J gene: TRBJ2-6
clone size: .
D gene: .
V gene: TRBV28
CDR3 protein: CASSPSGANVLTF
CDR3 DNA: TGTGCCAGCAGCCCGTCTGGGGCCAACGTCCTGACTTTC

J gene: TRBJ2-1
clone size: .
D gene: TRBD2
V gene: TRBV4-2
CDR3 protein: CASSQESGSGYEQFF
CDR3 DNA: TGTGCCAGCAGCCAAGAAAGCGGGAGTGGGTATGAGCAGTTCTTC

J gene: TRBJ2-5
clone size: .
D gene: .
V gene: TRBV11-3
CDR3 protein: CASSSLATQETQYF
CDR3 DNA: TGTGCCAGCAGCTCCCTAGCGACCCAGGAGACCCAGTACTTC

J gene: TRBJ1-2
clone size: .
D gene: .
V gene: TRBV2
CDR3 protein: CASSEMEGTGFYGYTF
CDR3 DNA: TGTGCCAGCAGTGAAATGGAGGGTACCGGGTTCTATGGCTACACCTTC

J gene: TRBJ2-2
clone size: .
D gene: .
V gene: TRBV7-2
CDR3 protein: CASSAKTTNTGELFF
CDR3 DNA: TGTGCCAGCAGCGCAAAAACTACGAACACCGGGGAGCTGTTTTTT

J gene: TRBJ2-7
clone size: .
D gene: TRBD1
V gene: TRBV10-3
CDR3 protein: CAISSGTGSYEQYF
CDR3 DNA: TGTGCCATCAGTTCCGGGACAGGGTCTTACGAGCAGTACTTC

J gene: TRBJ2-7
clone size: once
D gene: TRBD1
V gene: TRBV28
CDR3 protein: CASSYTPGQGPYEQYF
CDR3 DNA: TGTGCCAGCAGTTACACTCCGGGACAGGGACCCTACGAGCAGTACTTC

J gene: TRBJ1-5
clone size: .
D gene: .
V gene: TRBV6-6
CDR3 protein: CASSYESNQPQHF
CDR3 DNA: TGTGCCAGCAGTTACGAGAGCAATCAGCCCCAGCATTTT

J gene: TRBJ2-1
clone size: .
D gene: TRBD2
V gene: TRBV4-2
CDR3 protein: CASSQDPRGGATRLFF
CDR3 DNA: TGTGCCAGCAGCCAAGACCCCCGGGGGGGCGCCACGCGGCTATTCTTC

J gene: TRBJ2-2
clone size: .
D gene: TRBD1
V gene: TRBV2
CDR3 protein: CASTRQGVRNTGELFF
CDR3 DNA: TGTGCCAGCACCAGACAGGGCGTAAGGAACACCGGGGAGCTGTTTTTT

J gene: TRBJ2-7
clone size: .
D gene: TRBD1
V gene: TRBV18
CDR3 protein: CASSPGTGTEQYF
CDR3 DNA: TGTGCCAGCTCACCCGGGACAGGGACCGAGCAGTACTTC

J gene: TRBJ2-2
clone size: .
D gene: .
V gene: TRBV19
CDR3 protein: CASRGAAANTGELFF
CDR3 DNA: TGTGCCAGTAGGGGGGCCGCAGCGAACACCGGGGAGCTGTTTTTT

J gene: TRBJ1-3
clone size: .
D gene: TRBD1
V gene: TRBV6-5
CDR3 protein: CASSYISGTGHTIYF
CDR3 DNA: TGTGCCAGCAGTTACATATCCGGGACAGGACACACCATATATTTT

J gene: TRBJ1-2
clone size: .
D gene: TRBD1
V gene: TRBV7-6
CDR3 protein: CASSLVTGDYGYTF
CDR3 DNA: TGTGCCAGCAGCTTAGTAACAGGGGACTATGGCTACACCTTC

J gene: TRBJ2-1
clone size: .
D gene: .
V gene: TRBV28
CDR3 protein: CASSFLKSRAQFF
CDR3 DNA: TGTGCCAGCAGTTTCCTCAAGAGTCGTGCGCAGTTCTTC

J gene: TRBJ1-1
clone size: .
D gene: TRBD1
V gene: TRBV29-1
CDR3 protein: CSTALYGQVEGEAFF
CDR3 DNA: TGCAGCACCGCCCTATATGGACAGGTGGAGGGTGAAGCTTTCTTT

J gene: TRBJ2-3
clone size: .
D gene: .
V gene: TRBV11-2
CDR3 protein: CASTPFMGQTSTDTQYF
CDR3 DNA: TGTGCCAGCACCCCATTCATGGGGCAGACTAGCACAGATACGCAGTATTTT

J gene: TRBJ2-1
clone size: .
D gene: TRBD2
V gene: TRBV5-1
CDR3 protein: CASSLRPTGTSGMYNEQFF
CDR3 DNA: TGCGCCAGCAGCCTTCGCCCGACCGGGACTAGCGGGATGTACAATGAGCAGTTCTTC

J gene: TRBJ1-1
clone size: .
D gene: .
V gene: TRBV6-5
CDR3 protein: CASSPDRFTEAFF
CDR3 DNA: TGTGCCAGCAGTCCCGACAGGTTCACTGAAGCTTTCTTT

J gene: TRBJ1-2
clone size: .
D gene: TRBD1
V gene: TRBV7-2
CDR3 protein: CASSVTGGRNGYTF
CDR3 DNA: TGTGCCAGCAGCGTAACAGGGGGCCGGAATGGCTACACCTTC

J gene: TRBJ1-3
clone size: .
D gene: TRBD1
V gene: TRBV29-1
CDR3 protein: CSVVDRGTGNTIYF
CDR3 DNA: TGCAGCGTTGTGGACAGGGGGACTGGAAACACCATATATTTT

J gene: TRBJ1-2
clone size: .
D gene: TRBD1
V gene: TRBV2
CDR3 protein: CASRTGLNYGYTF
CDR3 DNA: TGTGCCAGCAGGACAGGGCTTAACTATGGCTACACCTTC

J gene: TRBJ2-7
clone size: .
D gene: TRBD2
V gene: TRBV4-2
CDR3 protein: CASSQDGGGRSYEQYF
CDR3 DNA: TGTGCCAGCAGCCAAGATGGCGGGGGGCGCTCCTACGAGCAGTACTTC

J gene: TRBJ1-6
clone size: .
D gene: .
V gene: TRBV2
CDR3 protein: CANRVSYNSPLHF
CDR3 DNA: TGTGCCAACCGGGTCTCCTATAATTCACCCCTCCACTTT

J gene: TRBJ1-2
clone size: .
D gene: TRBD1
V gene: TRBV28
CDR3 protein: CASSSGQGGWNYGYTF
CDR3 DNA: TGTGCCAGCAGCTCGGGACAGGGGGGGTGGAACTATGGCTACACCTTC

J gene: TRBJ2-2
clone size: .
D gene: .
V gene: TRBV9
CDR3 protein: CASRRDTGELFF
CDR3 DNA: TGTGCCAGCAGGCGAGATACCGGGGAGCTGTTTTTT

J gene: TRBJ2-2
clone size: .
D gene: TRBD2
V gene: TRBV25-1
CDR3 protein: CASTIGGGGNTGELFF
CDR3 DNA: TGTGCCAGCACCATCGGCGGGGGGGGAAACACCGGGGAGCTGTTTTTT

J gene: TRBJ2-7
clone size: .
D gene: TRBD2
V gene: TRBV5-4
CDR3 protein: CASSSRTSGFSGEQYF
CDR3 DNA: TGTGCCAGCAGCTCCAGGACTAGCGGGTTTTCGGGCGAGCAGTACTTC

J gene: TRBJ1-1
clone size: .
D gene: .
V gene: TRBV19
CDR3 protein: CASSLQGNSEAFF
CDR3 DNA: TGTGCCAGTAGTTTACAGGGAAACTCTGAAGCTTTCTTT

J gene: TRBJ1-4
clone size: .
D gene: .
V gene: TRBV5-6
CDR3 protein: CASSFQGKREKLFF
CDR3 DNA: TGTGCCAGCAGCTTCCAGGGGAAAAGGGAAAAACTGTTTTTT

J gene: TRBJ1-5
clone size: .
D gene: TRBD1
V gene: TRBV27
CDR3 protein: CASSPNQYITGGWGQPQHF
CDR3 DNA: TGTGCCAGCAGTCCAAATCAGTACATAACAGGGGGCTGGGGTCAGCCCCAGCATTTT

J gene: TRBJ2-5
clone size: .
D gene: TRBD2
V gene: TRBV27
CDR3 protein: CASSLSRERGQETQYF
CDR3 DNA: TGTGCCAGCAGTTTATCGCGGGAGCGGGGTCAAGAGACCCAGTACTTC

J gene: TRBJ1-6
clone size: few
D gene: .
V gene: TRBV2
CDR3 protein: CASTPNRVSPLHF
CDR3 DNA: TGTGCCAGCACGCCTAACAGGGTCTCACCCCTCCACTTT

J gene: TRBJ2-5
clone size: .
D gene: TRBD1
V gene: TRBV5-4
CDR3 protein: CASSLGGGLQETQYF
CDR3 DNA: TGTGCCAGCAGCTTGGGAGGGGGCCTCCAAGAGACCCAGTACTTC

J gene: TRBJ1-4
clone size: .
D gene: .
V gene: TRBV21-1
CDR3 protein: CASSKAPGSPMAEKLFF
CDR3 DNA: TGTGCCAGCAGCAAAGCTCCGGGATCCCCGATGGCGGAAAAACTGTTTTTT

J gene: TRBJ2-1
clone size: .
D gene: .
V gene: TRBV6-1
CDR3 protein: CASSELEGTSYNEQFF
CDR3 DNA: TGTGCCAGCAGTGAATTAGAGGGCACATCCTACAATGAGCAGTTCTTC

J gene: TRBJ2-5
clone size: .
D gene: .
V gene: TRBV4-1
CDR3 protein: CASSQELETQYF
CDR3 DNA: TGCGCCAGCAGCCAAGAACTAGAGACCCAGTACTTC

J gene: TRBJ1-6
clone size: .
D gene: TRBD1
V gene: TRBV25-1
CDR3 protein: CASSDPGQGNSPLHF
CDR3 DNA: TGTGCCAGCAGTGATCCGGGACAGGGTAATTCACCCCTCCACTTT

J gene: TRBJ1-2
clone size: .
D gene: .
V gene: TRBV6-6
CDR3 protein: CASSYGTGNYGYTF
CDR3 DNA: TGTGCCAGCAGTTACGGTACAGGGAACTATGGCTACACCTTC

J gene: TRBJ2-7
clone size: .
D gene: .
V gene: TRBV19
CDR3 protein: CASSRPGRVVYEQYF
CDR3 DNA: TGTGCCAGTAGCCGCCCCGGCAGGGTAGTTTACGAGCAGTACTTC